By share, the clone carrying this T cell receptor (beta chain) ranks as medium-sized. CDR1 and CDR2 from the germline V gene are ENHRY and SYGVKD. With 10 bases clipped from V and 0 bases from J, the junction kept 9 bases outside the gene matches. The CDR3 sequence is 15 residues long. Genomic DNA was the PCR template. A primer set of 30 forward and 13 reverse primers amplified the CDR3. TCRdb recomputed calls from the multiplex PCR reads with MiXCR, one row per CDR3 protein. The sample contains fewer than 300,000 distinct CDR3 sequences, roughly 50% of which appear only once. This entry comes from a study of type 1 and type 2 diabetes patients. Study-wide context: From PBMCs, CD4+ and CD8+ T cells were isolated by magnetic microbeads.

Donors had no other autoimmune disease or infection in four weeks. Material for sequencing was peripheral blood mononuclear cells (PBMCs). This receptor was taken from a man aged 18 to 30 with type 2 diabetes. J is TRBJ1-1 and V is TRBV10-3, with TRBD1 matching over 9 bases. The CDR3 here is CATGTGTNMNTEAFF. The CDR3 bases are TGTGCCACCGGGACAGGGACCAACATGAACACTGAAGCTTTCTTT.